Each of the 30 T cell receptor beta chains below was sequenced from the same sample in a study of high-grade serous ovarian cancer treatment subgroups. TCRdb keeps only in-frame clones here, not all; method: immunoSEQ multiplex PCR. Among roughly 5,300 clones listed, 60% to 80% were seen once. The tumor samples were collected prior to definitive surgery or chemotherapy. The sequenced material came from tumor tissue. These receptors were collected from a human patient with high-grade serous ovarian cancer.

The V gene is TRBV5-1, the J gene TRBJ2-7, with D possibly TRBD1 on 6 matching bases. Germline V CDR1 and CDR2: SGHRS, YFSETQ. Deletions cut 4 bases from V and 1 base from J, with 15 bases between. The CDR3 is 15 residues long. The CDR3 sequence: CASSETGLKSYEQYF. The CDR3 region has the DNA TGCGCCAGCAGCGAAACAGGGTTAAAGTCCTACGAGCAGTACTTC.

The chain has TRBV9 and TRBJ2-7; TRBD1 might be the D (5 bases). Germline CDR1 SGDLS, CDR2 YYNGEE. The CDR3 length is 14 residues. V gave up 3 bases and J gave up 0 bases, with 10 bases separating them. The CDR3 coding sequence is TGTGCCAGCAGCGCCGGACACGACTCCTACGAGCAGTACTTC. Translating gives CASSAGHDSYEQYF. Full variable domain (remainder filled in from reference TRBV9 and TRBJ2-7): DSGVTQTPKHLITATGQRVTLRCSPRSGDLSVYWYQQSLDQGLQFLIQYYNGEERAKGNILERFSAQQFPDLHSELNLSSLELGDSALYFCASSAGHDSYEQYFGPGTRLTVT.

The chain uses TRBV7-9 and TRBJ1-4, with 8 bases that match TRBD1. The ends lost 3 bases at V and 8 bases at J; junction bases unmatched: 5. The CDR3 totals 14 residues. In germline, CDR1 is SEHNR, CDR2 FQNEAQ (reference sequence). The CDR3 loop reads CASSFQGAGEKLFF. The CDR3 DNA is TGTGCCAGCAGCTTCCAGGGGGCTGGGGAAAAACTGTTTTTT. The whole variable domain, remainder taken from reference TRBV7-9 and TRBJ1-4, is DTGVSQNPRHKITKRGQNVTFRCDPISEHNRLYWYRQTLGQGPEFLTYFQNEAQLEKSRLLSDRFSAERPKGSFSTLEIQRTEQGDSAMYLCASSFQGAGEKLFFGSGTQLSVL.

This clone has more than one count but fewer than ten. The V and J genes are TRBV11-2 and TRBJ1-1; 11 bases align to TRBD1. CDR1 is SGHAT and CDR2 is FQNNGV in the germline V gene. V lost 3 bases and J lost 0; bases outside the gene matches: 0. This CDR3 has 15 amino acids. The DNA of the CDR3 is TGTGCCAGCAGCTTGGGACAGGGGGTGAACACTGAAGCTTTCTTT. Its translation: CASSLGQGVNTEAFF.

V and J are TRBV25-1 and TRBJ2-5; D is unclear. Between the trimmed V and J ends, which lost 1 base and 1 base, there was a span of 7 bases. Germline V gene data show CDR1 as MGHDK and CDR2 as SYGVNS. The CDR3 is 14 residues long. In DNA form, the CDR3 reads TGTGCCAGCAGTGAATTTCACAGCCAAGAGACCCAGTACTTC. It codes for CASSEFHSQETQYF.

This chain joins TRBV15 and TRBJ2-4; either TRBD1 or TRBD2 may supply D (5 bases each). V was cut by 1 base and J by 8 bases, with 12 bases left in between. The germline gives CDR1 LNHNV, CDR2 YYDKDF (reference sequence). CDR3 size: 14 residues. The CDR3 protein is CATSRGGAGDIQYF. The CDR3 DNA is TGTGCCACCAGCAGAGGAGGGGCTGGGGACATTCAGTACTTC.

This rearrangement joins TRBV7-4 to TRBJ2-7; D possibly corresponds to TRBD1 (5 bases). The germline gives CDR1 SGHVT, CDR2 SQSDAQ. Trimming took off 5 bases at V and 3 bases at J, with 17 bases between the two ends. The CDR3 contains 15 residues. CDR3 DNA sequence: TGTGCCAGCAGCGCCCGAAAGGGGAAGAGCTACGAGCAGTACTTC. Protein product: CASSARKGKSYEQYF. The whole variable domain, remainder taken from reference TRBV7-4 and TRBJ2-7, is GAGVSQSPRYKVAKRGRDVALRCDSISGHVTLYWYRQTLGQGSEVLTYSQSDAQRDKSGRPSGRFSAERPERSVSTLKIQRTEQGDSAVYLCASSARKGKSYEQYFGPGTRLTVT.

The chain joins TRBV5-4 to TRBJ2-7; tentatively, D is TRBD2 (5 bases). Germline V lookup: CDR1 SGHNT, CDR2 YYREEE (reference sequence). The CDR3 extends over 12 amino acids. Trimming removed 5 bases at V and 2 bases at J, with 8 bases between. The CDR3: CASSGGTYEQYF. CDR3 nucleotide sequence: TGTGCCAGCAGTGGAGGAACCTACGAGCAGTACTTC.

V usage is TRBV7-8 and J usage is TRBJ2-5, with TRBD2 identical over 12 bases. Germline CDR1 is SGHVS and CDR2 is FQNEAQ. V dropped 5 bases and J dropped 4; count of bases not matched to a gene: 5. The CDR3 covers 15 residues. The DNA of the CDR3 is TGTGCCAGCAGCCATCGACTAGCGGGGGTAGAGACCCAGTACTTC. Translated, it gives CASSHRLAGVETQYF.

J is TRBJ2-1 and V is TRBV7-6, with 8 nucleotides matching TRBD1. Germline V lookup: CDR1 SGHVS, CDR2 FNYEAQ. V gave up 3 bases and J gave up 9 bases; unmatched junction bases: 10. The CDR3 is 15 residues long. The CDR3 sequence is CASSFPPQGAAEQFF. In nucleotides, the CDR3 is TGTGCCAGCAGCTTCCCACCTCAGGGGGCAGCTGAGCAGTTCTTC.

Here the CDR3 DNA reads TGTGCCAGCAGCCAAGACAGCTCCACCGGGGAGCTGTTTTTT. Translation gives CASSQDSSTGELFF. J is TRBJ2-2 and V is TRBV11-2; the D gene is possibly TRBD1 (5 bases). The CDR3 is made up of 14 amino acids. CDR1 SGHAT and CDR2 FQNNGV come from the germline V gene. With 5 bases removed from V and 4 bases from J, the gap between germline ends came to 11 bases.

This clone is termed medium-sized. The chain uses TRBV27 and TRBJ2-3, with TRBD1 matching over 9 bases. This CDR3 is 17 amino acids long. Per germline, CDR1 MNHEY and CDR2 SMNVEV (reference sequence). V lost 5 bases, J lost 2 bases, and 11 bases stayed unmatched. The CDR3 nucleotides are TGTGCCAGCAGTGCCTACGCCGGGACAGGGTACACAGATACGCAGTATTTT. Residues: CASSAYAGTGYTDTQYF.

This clone has more than one count but fewer than ten. The V call is TRBV11-2, the J call TRBJ1-4, with D possibly matching TRBD1 (6 bases). Per germline, CDR1 SGHAT and CDR2 FQNNGV. V lost 3 bases and J lost 0, with 11 bases in between. This CDR3 has 16 residues. This CDR3 reads CASSFQGPTTNEKLFF. CDR3 sequence (DNA): TGTGCCAGCAGCTTTCAGGGGCCAACAACTAATGAAAAACTGTTTTTT.

CDR3 region: CASSFTKGSGGYNEQFF. The CDR3 DNA is TGTGCCAGCAGCTTCACTAAGGGTAGCGGGGGGTACAATGAGCAGTTCTTC. The chain carries TRBV11-2 and TRBJ2-1; 10 bases fit TRBD2. The CDR3 is 17 amino acids. Germline CDR1 is SGHAT and CDR2 is FQNNGV. The V gene end was trimmed by 3 bases and the J gene end by 4 bases; junction bases not matched to a gene: 9.

This clone was recorded only once. This chain links TRBV19 with TRBJ1-1; 11 bases are a match to TRBD1. Germline V gene data show CDR1 as LNHDA and CDR2 as SQIVND (reference sequence). This CDR3 region has 15 residues. Unmatched junction bases numbered 8, after V lost 10 bases and J lost 1 base. The CDR3 loop reads CATIRDRGENTEAFF. The CDR3 bases are TGTGCCACCATCCGGGACAGGGGGGAGAACACTGAAGCTTTCTTT.

Only one count was recorded for this clone. The gene calls are TRBV18 and TRBJ2-1; TRBD2 might be the D (6 bases). Trimming left V 3 bases short and J 5 bases short, with 11 bases between. CDR1 is KGHSH, CDR2 LQKENI, per germline. The CDR3 spans 14 residues. The CDR3 DNA sequence: TGTGCCAGCTCACCCCGGGACTTAAACAATGAGCAGTTCTTC. Translated, it gives CASSPRDLNNEQFF.

V is TRBV18 and J is TRBJ1-1; a weak D match, TRBD1 (5 bases). This CDR3 spans 13 amino acids. V was pared by 8 bases and J by 1 base, with 11 bases between. Per germline, CDR1 KGHSH and CDR2 LQKENI. The CDR3 DNA sequence: TGTGCCAGCGCGACGGGGACGAACACTGAAGCTTTCTTT. Translating it yields CASATGTNTEAFF.

The rearrangement joins TRBV5-1 to TRBJ1-4; possible D gene TRBD1, 6 bases. There are 15 residues in the CDR3. Germline CDR1 is SGHRS and CDR2 is YFSETQ. The V gene lost 4 bases and the J gene lost 7 bases, with 17 bases spanning the gap. The DNA for the CDR3 is TGCGCCAGCAGCCCGCAACAGGGCGTGGGTGAAAAACTGTTTTTT. Translated: CASSPQQGVGEKLFF.

CDR3 DNA: TGTGCCAGCAGCCCGGGACAGGCAGTTTCACCCCTCCACTTT. Its translation is CASSPGQAVSPLHF. The chain recombines TRBV6-5 with TRBJ1-6; 8 nucleotides line up with TRBD1. The length of the CDR3 is 14 residues. Germline V CDR1 and CDR2: MNHEY, SVGAGI. With V trimmed by 6 bases and J by 9 bases, 7 bases remained unmatched.

This chain connects TRBV10-1 to TRBJ1-1; a weak D match, TRBD1 (5 bases). Deletions cut 6 bases from V and 8 bases from J, with 16 bases between. The germline CDR1 and CDR2 sequences are WNHNN and SYGVQD (reference sequence). The CDR3 is 13 amino acids. The CDR3 DNA reads as TGCGCCAGCAGCAACGTGATAGGGGCAGAAGCTTTCTTT. Translation gives CASSNVIGAEAFF.

V and J are TRBV10-3 and TRBJ2-1; TRBD1 agrees at 8 bases. Trimming removed 6 bases from V and 5 bases from J; junction bases left unmatched: 3. The CDR3 contains 13 residues. Germline values: CDR1 ENHRY, CDR2 SYGVKD. The CDR3 bases are TGTGCCATCAGCACGGACAGGGACAATGAGCAGTTCTTC. The encoded protein is CAISTDRDNEQFF.

The V and J genes are TRBV23-1 and TRBJ1-2; D is possibly TRBD1 (6 bases). TRBV23-1 is identified as an open reading frame with a role that is uncertain. V shed 9 bases and J shed 8 bases, with 10 bases lying between them. This CDR3 contains 10 residues. CDR3 in DNA: TGCGCCAGAGCAGGGGAAGGCTACACCTTC. Translating it yields CARAGEGYTF.

The sample holds one count of this clone. The chain recombines TRBV10-3 with TRBJ1-1; TRBD1 matches at 10 bases. CDR1 and CDR2 from the germline V gene are ENHRY and SYGVKD. The V segment lost 6 bases and the J segment 7 bases; nucleotides outside the gene matches: 5. This CDR3 has 13 residues. CDR3: CAIRGTGVDEAFF. The CDR3 nucleotides read TGTGCCATCAGGGGGACAGGGGTTGATGAAGCTTTCTTT.

V is TRBV4-3 and J is TRBJ2-3; D is uncertain. The V end was cut by 4 bases, the J end by 5 bases, with 19 bases between. Germline V gives CDR1 LGHNA, CDR2 YSLEER. The CDR3 spans 16 residues. CDR3 amino acids: CASSPDVRSLRDTQYF. In nucleotides, the CDR3 is TGCGCCAGCAGCCCGGATGTAAGGTCCTTGAGAGATACGCAGTATTTT.

This clone was picked up a small number of times. The J gene is TRBJ2-2, the V gene TRBV19; 10 nucleotides agree with TRBD1. Germline CDR1 is LNHDA and CDR2 is SQIVND (reference sequence). V lost 10 bases and J lost 5; bases outside the gene matches: 10. The CDR3 extends over 15 amino acids. The CDR3 coding sequence is TGTGCCACCCGTCGACAGGGGGCAGAGACCGGGGAGCTGTTTTTT. Encoded protein: CATRRQGAETGELFF.

The chain employs TRBV5-1 and TRBJ1-4, with 7 bases fitting TRBD1. J gave up 5 bases and V 4 bases, and 5 bases lay outside the gene matches. The CDR3 consists of 14 residues. From germline, CDR1 is SGHRS and CDR2 YFSETQ. CDR3 sequence reads: CASSLGTVNEKLFF. The CDR3 nucleotides are TGCGCCAGCAGCCTCGGGACAGTGAATGAAAAACTGTTTTTT.

The chain carries TRBV19 and TRBJ2-1; either TRBD1 or TRBD2 may supply D (5 bases each). Trimming shortened V by 3 bases and J by 9 bases, and 15 bases separated the two germline ends. The CDR3 length is 14 residues. The germline CDR1 and CDR2 sequences are LNHDA and SQIVND (reference sequence). In DNA, the CDR3 is TGTGCCAGTAGTATTGGGACCTCCTGGGGTGAGCAGTTCTTC. Residues: CASSIGTSWGEQFF.

This chain connects TRBV27 to TRBJ2-6; maybe TRBD2 (5 bases). Germline CDR1 and CDR2: MNHEY and SMNVEV (reference sequence). The V and J ends lost 2 bases and 0 bases respectively, with 8 bases between them. CDR3 size: 16 residues. CDR3 DNA sequence: TGTGCCAGCAGTTTAGGACTTCCCTCTGGGGCCAACGTCCTGACTTTC. Protein product: CASSLGLPSGANVLTF. Using reference TRBV27 and TRBJ2-6 for the parts outside the CDR3, the full variable domain is EAQVTQNPRYLITVTGKKLTVTCSQNMNHEYMSWYRQDPGLGLRQIYYSMNVEVTDKGDVPEGYKVSRKEKRNFPLILESPSPNQTSLYFCASSLGLPSGANVLTFGAGSRLTVL.

This chain uses TRBV7-3 with TRBJ1-2, with TRBD1 matching 7 bases. CDR1 SGHTA and CDR2 FQGTGA come from the germline V gene. The CDR3 contains 14 residues. The junction had 6 bases not matched to a gene; V was cut back by 5 bases and J by 3 bases. This CDR3 is CASSRDGTDYGYTF. In nucleotides, the CDR3 is TGTGCCAGCAGCCGGGACGGGACAGACTATGGCTACACCTTC. Combining the CDR3 with reference TRBV7-3 and TRBJ1-2 gives the whole variable domain GAGVSQTPSNKVTEKGKYVELRCDPISGHTALYWYRQSLGQGPEFLIYFQGTGAADDSGLPNDRFFAVRPEGSVSTLKIQRTERGDSAVYLCASSRDGTDYGYTFGSGTRLTVV.

The V gene is TRBV5-1, the J gene TRBJ1-3; D remains unclear. In germline, CDR1 is SGHRS, CDR2 YFSETQ. This CDR3 has 16 amino acids. Trimming pared 0 bases from V and 0 bases from J, leaving 10 bases between. The chain's CDR3 is CASSLAPVASGNTIYF. CDR3 in DNA: TGCGCCAGCAGCTTGGCTCCGGTGGCCTCTGGAAACACCATATATTTT.